This T cell receptor beta chain was retrieved from a study of blood T cell repertoires in COVID-19. In the study overall: The analysed material was cDNA or gDNA that came from T cells, B-cell-depleted T cells, or PBMCs.

Data came from immunoSEQ multiplex PCR; TCRdb stores just in-frame clones and leaves some out. Of about 330,000 clones listed, over 75% were seen once; the top ten hold 4%. Input material: peripheral blood. The sequence derives from a woman aged 50 to 60 with active or convalescent COVID-19.

Written as DNA, the CDR3 is TGCGCCAGCAGCTTAGCGTACATCGGGGACACCGGGGAGCTGTTTTTT. Amino acids: CASSLAYIGDTGELFF. The V gene is TRBV5-1, the J gene TRBJ2-2; possible D gene TRBD2, 5 bases. Between the trimmed V and J ends, which lost 2 bases and 3 bases, there was a span of 14 bases. Germline CDR1 is SGHRS and CDR2 is YFSETQ. There are 16 residues in the CDR3.